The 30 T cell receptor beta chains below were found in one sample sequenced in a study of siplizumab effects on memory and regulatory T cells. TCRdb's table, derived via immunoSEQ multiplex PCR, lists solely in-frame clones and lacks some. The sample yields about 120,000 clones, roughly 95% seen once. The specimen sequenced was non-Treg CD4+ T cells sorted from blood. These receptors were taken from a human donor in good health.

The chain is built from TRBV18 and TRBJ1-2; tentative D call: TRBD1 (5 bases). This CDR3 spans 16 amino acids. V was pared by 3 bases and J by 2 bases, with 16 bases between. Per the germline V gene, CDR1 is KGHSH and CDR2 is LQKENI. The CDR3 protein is CASSPILMRDNYGYTF. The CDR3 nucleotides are TGTGCCAGCTCACCCATCCTGATGCGGGACAACTATGGCTACACCTTC.

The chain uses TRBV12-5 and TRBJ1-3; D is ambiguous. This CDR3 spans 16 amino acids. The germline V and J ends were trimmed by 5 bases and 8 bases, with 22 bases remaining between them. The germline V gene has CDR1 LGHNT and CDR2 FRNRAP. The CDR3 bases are TGTGCTAGTGGTCTAAGACAAACCTCAGTAGCGGACACCATATATTTT. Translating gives CASGLRQTSVADTIYF.

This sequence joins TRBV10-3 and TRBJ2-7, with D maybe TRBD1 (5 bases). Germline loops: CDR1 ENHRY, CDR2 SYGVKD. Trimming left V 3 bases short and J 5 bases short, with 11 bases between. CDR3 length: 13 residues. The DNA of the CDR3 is TGTGCCATCAGTGATCTTATCAGGGACGAGCAGTACTTC. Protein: CAISDLIRDEQYF.

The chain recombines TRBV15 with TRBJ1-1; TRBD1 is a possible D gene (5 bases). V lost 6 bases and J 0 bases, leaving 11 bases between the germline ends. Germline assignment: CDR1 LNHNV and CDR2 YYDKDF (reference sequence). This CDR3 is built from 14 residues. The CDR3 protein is CATRGTVLNTEAFF. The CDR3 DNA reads TGTGCCACCAGGGGGACGGTCCTGAACACTGAAGCTTTCTTT.

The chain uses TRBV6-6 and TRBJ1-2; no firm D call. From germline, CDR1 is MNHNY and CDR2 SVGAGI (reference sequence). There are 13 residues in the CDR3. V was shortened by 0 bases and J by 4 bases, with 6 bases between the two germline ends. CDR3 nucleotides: TGTGCCAGCAGTTACTCCCAGTTCTATGGCTACACCTTC. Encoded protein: CASSYSQFYGYTF.

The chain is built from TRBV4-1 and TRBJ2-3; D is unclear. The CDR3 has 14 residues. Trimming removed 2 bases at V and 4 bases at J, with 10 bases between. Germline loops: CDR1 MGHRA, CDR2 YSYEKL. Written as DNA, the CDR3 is TGCGCCAGCAGCCAACTAGGTGGGTCAGATACGCAGTATTTT. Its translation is CASSQLGGSDTQYF.

The CDR3 nucleotides are TGTGCCAGTAACAGGGGGCAGACTGAAGCTTTCTTT. Translated: CASNRGQTEAFF. The chain employs TRBV10-3 and TRBJ1-1; TRBD1 matches 9 bases. Looked up from germline, CDR1 is ENHRY and CDR2 is SYGVKD. This CDR3 is built from 12 residues. Trimming cost V 10 bases and J 5 bases; bases outside gene matches: 5.

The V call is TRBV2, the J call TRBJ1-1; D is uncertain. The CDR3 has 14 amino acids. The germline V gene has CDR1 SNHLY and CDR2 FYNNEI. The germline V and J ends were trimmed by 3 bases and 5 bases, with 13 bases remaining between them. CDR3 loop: CASSEVGHWTEAFF. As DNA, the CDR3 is TGTGCCAGCAGTGAGGTAGGGCATTGGACTGAAGCTTTCTTT. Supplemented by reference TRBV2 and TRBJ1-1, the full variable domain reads EPEVTQTPSHQVTQMGQEVILRCVPISNHLYFYWYRQILGQKVEFLVSFYNNEISEKSEIFDDQFSVERPDGSNFTLKIRSTKLEDSAMYFCASSEVGHWTEAFFGQGTRLTVV.

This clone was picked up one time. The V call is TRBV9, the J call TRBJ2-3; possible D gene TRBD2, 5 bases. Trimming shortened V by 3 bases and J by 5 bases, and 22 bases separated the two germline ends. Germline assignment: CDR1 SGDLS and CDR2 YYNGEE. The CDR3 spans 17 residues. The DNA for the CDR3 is TGTGCCAGCAGCGGTGGAGACTATTCCATCCGACGAGATACGCAGTATTTT. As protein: CASSGGDYSIRRDTQYF.

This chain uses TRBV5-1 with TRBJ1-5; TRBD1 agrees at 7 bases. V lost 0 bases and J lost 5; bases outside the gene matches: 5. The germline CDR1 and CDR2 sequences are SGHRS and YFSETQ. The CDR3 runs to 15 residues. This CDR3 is CASSLDGQDHQPQHF. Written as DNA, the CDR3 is TGCGCCAGCAGCTTGGATGGACAGGATCATCAGCCCCAGCATTTT.

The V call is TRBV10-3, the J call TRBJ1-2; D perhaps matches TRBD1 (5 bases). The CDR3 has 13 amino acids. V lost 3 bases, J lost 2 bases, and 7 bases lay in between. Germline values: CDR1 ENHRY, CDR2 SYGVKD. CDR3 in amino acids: CAISEGENYGYTF. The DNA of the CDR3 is TGTGCCATCAGTGAAGGGGAGAACTATGGCTACACCTTC.

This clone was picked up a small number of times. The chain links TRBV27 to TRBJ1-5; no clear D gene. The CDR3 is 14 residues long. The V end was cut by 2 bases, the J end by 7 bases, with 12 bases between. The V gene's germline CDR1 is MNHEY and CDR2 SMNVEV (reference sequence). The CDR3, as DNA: TGTGCCAGCAGTTTAGAAGGAGGGAGGCAGCCCCAGCATTTT. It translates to CASSLEGGRQPQHF.

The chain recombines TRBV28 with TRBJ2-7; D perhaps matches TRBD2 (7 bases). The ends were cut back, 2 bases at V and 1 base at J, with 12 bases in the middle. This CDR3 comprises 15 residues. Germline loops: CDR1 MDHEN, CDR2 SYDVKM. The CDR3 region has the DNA TGTGCCAGCAGTTTAGGGGGGGCCGGGTCCTACGAGCAGTACTTC. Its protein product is CASSLGGAGSYEQYF.

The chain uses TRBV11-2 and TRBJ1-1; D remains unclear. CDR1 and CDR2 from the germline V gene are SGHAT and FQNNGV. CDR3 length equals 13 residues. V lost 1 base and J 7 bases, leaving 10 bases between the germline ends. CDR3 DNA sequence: TGTGCCAGCAGCTTAGGAACCCCATATGAAGCTTTCTTT. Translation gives CASSLGTPYEAFF.

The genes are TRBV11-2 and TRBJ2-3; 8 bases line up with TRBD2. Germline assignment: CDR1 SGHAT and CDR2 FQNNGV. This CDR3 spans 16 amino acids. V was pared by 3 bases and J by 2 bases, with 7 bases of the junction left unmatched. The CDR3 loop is CASSFLVAGTTDTQYF. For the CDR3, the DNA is TGTGCCAGCAGCTTTCTGGTAGCGGGGACCACAGATACGCAGTATTTT.

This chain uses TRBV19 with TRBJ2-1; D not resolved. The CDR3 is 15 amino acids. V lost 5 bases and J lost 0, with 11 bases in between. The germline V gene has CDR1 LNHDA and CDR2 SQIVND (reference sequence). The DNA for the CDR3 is TGTGCCAGTAGTCCTATGGGGATCTCCTACAATGAGCAGTTCTTC. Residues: CASSPMGISYNEQFF. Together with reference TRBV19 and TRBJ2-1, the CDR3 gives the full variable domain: DGGITQSPKYLFRKEGQNVTLSCEQNLNHDAMYWYRQDPGQGLRLIYYSQIVNDFQKGDIAEGYSVSREKKESFPLTVTSAQKNPTAFYLCASSPMGISYNEQFFGPGTRLTVL.

The CDR3 DNA reads TGTGCCAGCAGCTTACTAGCCGGGAATGAGCAGTTCTTC. Residues: CASSLLAGNEQFF. This chain uses TRBV5-5 with TRBJ2-1, with a weak D call TRBD2 (6 bases). Germline V gives CDR1 SGHKS, CDR2 YYEKEE (reference sequence). The CDR3 covers 13 residues. Trimming removed 2 bases from V and 7 bases from J, with 10 bases in between.

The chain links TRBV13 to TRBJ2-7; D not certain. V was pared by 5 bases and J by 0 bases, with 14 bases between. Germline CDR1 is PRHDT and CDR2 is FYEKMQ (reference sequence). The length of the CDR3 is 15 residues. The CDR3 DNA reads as TGTGCCAGCAGCCGTCGGGTCCCGAGCTCCTACGAGCAGTACTTC. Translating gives CASSRRVPSSYEQYF.

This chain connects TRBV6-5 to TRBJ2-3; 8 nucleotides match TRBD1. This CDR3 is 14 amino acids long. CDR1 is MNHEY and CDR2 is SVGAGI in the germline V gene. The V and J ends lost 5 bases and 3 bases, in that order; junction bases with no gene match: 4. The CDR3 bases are TGTGCCAGCAGTCAGGACAGGGTGACAGATACGCAGTATTTT. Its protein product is CASSQDRVTDTQYF.

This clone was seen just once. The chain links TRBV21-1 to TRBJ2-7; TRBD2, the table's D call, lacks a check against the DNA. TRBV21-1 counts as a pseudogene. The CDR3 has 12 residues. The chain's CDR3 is CASEARSYEQYF. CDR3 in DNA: TGTGCCAGCGAGGCGCGGTCCTACGAGCAGTACTTC.

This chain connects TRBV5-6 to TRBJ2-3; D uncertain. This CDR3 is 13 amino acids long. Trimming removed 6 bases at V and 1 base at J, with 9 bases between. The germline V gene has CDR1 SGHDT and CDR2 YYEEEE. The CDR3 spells CASTLIGTDTQYF. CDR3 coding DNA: TGTGCCAGCACCCTTATAGGCACAGATACGCAGTATTTT. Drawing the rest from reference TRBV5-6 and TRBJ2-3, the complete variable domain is DAGVTQSPTHLIKTRGQQVTLRCSPKSGHDTVSWYQQALGQGPQFIFQYYEEEERQRGNFPDRFSGHQFPNYSSELNVNALLLGDSALYLCASTLIGTDTQYFGPGTRLTVL.

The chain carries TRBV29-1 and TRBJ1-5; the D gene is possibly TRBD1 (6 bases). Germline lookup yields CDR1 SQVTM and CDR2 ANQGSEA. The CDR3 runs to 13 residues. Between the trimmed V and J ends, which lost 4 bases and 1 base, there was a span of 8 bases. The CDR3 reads CSVGGGSNQPQHF. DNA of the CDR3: TGCAGCGTTGGGGGGGGCAGCAATCAGCCCCAGCATTTT. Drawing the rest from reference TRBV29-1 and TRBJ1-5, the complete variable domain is SAVISQKPSRDICQRGTSLTIQCQVDSQVTMMFWYRQQPGQSLTLIATANQGSEATYESGFVIDKFPISRPNLTFSTLTVSNMSPEDSSIYLCSVGGGSNQPQHFGDGTRLSIL.

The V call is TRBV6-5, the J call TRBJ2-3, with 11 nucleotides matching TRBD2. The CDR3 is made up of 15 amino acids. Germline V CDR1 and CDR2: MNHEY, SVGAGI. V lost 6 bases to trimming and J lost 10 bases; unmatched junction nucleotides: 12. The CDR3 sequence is CASRALAGANLAQYF. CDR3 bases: TGTGCCAGCAGGGCACTAGCGGGGGCCAATCTTGCGCAGTATTTT.

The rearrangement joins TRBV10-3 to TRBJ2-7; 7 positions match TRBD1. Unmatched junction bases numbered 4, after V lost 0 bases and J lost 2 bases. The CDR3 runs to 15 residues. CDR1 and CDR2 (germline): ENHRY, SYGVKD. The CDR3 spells CAISESRTGPYEQYF. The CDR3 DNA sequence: TGTGCCATCAGTGAGTCCCGGACAGGACCCTACGAGCAGTACTTC.

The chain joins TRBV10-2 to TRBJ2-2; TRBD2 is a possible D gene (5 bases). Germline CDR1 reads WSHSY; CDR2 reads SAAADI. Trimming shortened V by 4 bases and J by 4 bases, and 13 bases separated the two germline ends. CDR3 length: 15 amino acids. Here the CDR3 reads CASSGDPRGTGELFF. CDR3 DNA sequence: TGCGCCAGCAGTGGGGATCCTCGGGGCACCGGGGAGCTGTTTTTT.

CDR3 in amino acids: CATSRVSPNEQFF. Written as DNA, the CDR3 is TGTGCCACCAGCAGAGTTTCCCCCAATGAGCAGTTCTTC. V gene TRBV15 combines with J gene TRBJ2-1, with unresolved D. In germline, CDR1 is LNHNV, CDR2 YYDKDF (reference sequence). The ends were cut back, 1 base at V and 6 bases at J, with 7 bases in the middle. The CDR3 is made up of 13 amino acids.

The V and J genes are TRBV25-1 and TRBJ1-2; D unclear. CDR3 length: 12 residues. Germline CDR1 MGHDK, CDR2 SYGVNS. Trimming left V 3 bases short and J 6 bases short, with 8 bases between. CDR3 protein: CASSEATNGYTF. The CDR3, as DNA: TGTGCCAGCAGTGAGGCAACTAATGGCTACACCTTC.

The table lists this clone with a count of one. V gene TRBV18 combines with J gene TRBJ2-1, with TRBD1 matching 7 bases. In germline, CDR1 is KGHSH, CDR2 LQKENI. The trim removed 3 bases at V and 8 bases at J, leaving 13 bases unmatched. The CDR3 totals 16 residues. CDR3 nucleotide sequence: TGTGCCAGCTCACCTCCGGACAGGTCCTTCTCCGATGAGCAGTTCTTC. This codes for CASSPPDRSFSDEQFF.

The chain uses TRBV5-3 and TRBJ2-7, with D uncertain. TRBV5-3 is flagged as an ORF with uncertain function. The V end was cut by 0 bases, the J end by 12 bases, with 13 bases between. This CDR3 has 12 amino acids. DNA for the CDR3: TGTGCCAGAAGCTTGGAGGCAGCTGAATGGTACTTC. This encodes CARSLEAAEWYF.

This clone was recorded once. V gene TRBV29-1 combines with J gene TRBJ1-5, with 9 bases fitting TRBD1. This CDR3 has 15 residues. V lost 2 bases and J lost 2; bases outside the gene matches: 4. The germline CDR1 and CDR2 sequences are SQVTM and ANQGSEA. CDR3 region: CSVEPRQGGNQPQHF. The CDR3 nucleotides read TGCAGCGTTGAACCGCGACAGGGGGGCAATCAGCCCCAGCATTTT.